These 7 T cell receptor beta chains originate from one sample sequenced in a study of T-cell reconstitution after alpha-beta-depleted transplantation in children. Molecular barcoding with unique molecular identifiers was used for the TCRbeta library. TCRdb fed the PCR reads into MiXCR, producing one record per CDR3 protein. The sample has around 250,000 distinct CDR3 sequences, just under 8.5% seen once; the top ten hold 6% to 7%. Sequencing was performed on PBMCs, mostly from graft donor cells, taken 180 days after TCRalphabeta/CD19-depleted stem cell transplant. All receptors derive from a male patient younger than 18 who had a stem cell transplant for acute lymphoblastic leukemia, so the T cells may come from the graft donor.

The rearrangement joins TRBV18 to TRBJ1-1, with D tentatively TRBD1 (6 bases). The CDR3 has 16 residues. CDR1 and CDR2 from the germline V gene are KGHSH and LQKENI. V lost 3 bases, J lost 1 base, and 15 bases lay in between. The CDR3 sequence is CASSPIEQGSNTEAFF. The CDR3 coding sequence is TGTGCCAGCTCACCTATCGAACAGGGTTCGAACACTGAAGCTTTCTTT. Full variable domain (missing parts from reference TRBV18 and TRBJ1-1): NAGVMQNPRHLVRRRGQEARLRCSPMKGHSHVYWYRQLPEEGLKFMVYLQKENIIDESGMPKERFSAEFPKEGPSILRIQQVVRGDSAAYFCASSPIEQGSNTEAFFGQGTRLTVV.

This clonotype was seen repeatedly, ten times or more. The gene calls are TRBV7-2 and TRBJ2-7; D is tentatively TRBD1 or TRBD2 (5 bases each). The CDR3 has 14 residues. Germline CDR1 SGHTA, CDR2 FQGNSA. Trimming took off 5 bases at V and 1 base at J, with 12 bases between the two ends. The CDR3 loop is CASSAGGGSYEQYF. The CDR3 bases are TGTGCCAGCAGCGCGGGTGGGGGATCCTACGAGCAGTACTTC.

Concerning this clonotype itself: A single base separates this from a much larger clone, so it may be a read error. This rearrangement joins TRBV5-5 to TRBJ1-1, with D possibly matching TRBD1 (5 bases). CDR3 size: 14 residues. Looked up from germline, CDR1 is SGHKS and CDR2 is YYEKEE (reference sequence). CDR3 in DNA: TGTGCCACCAGCTTGGGGGGGAGGAACACTGAAGCTTTCTTT. It translates to CATSLGGRNTEAFF.

This clonotype has a count of ten or more. The V gene is TRBV5-1, the J gene TRBJ2-3; TRBD2 is a possible D gene (6 bases). V lost 4 bases and J lost 0, with 21 bases in between. Germline V gene lookup returns CDR1 SGHRS and CDR2 YFSETQ. The CDR3 contains 18 residues. The CDR3 DNA reads as TGCGCCAGCAGCCCTAGAGGCGGGGCTTTATTTAGCACAGATACGCAGTATTTT. It yields the protein CASSPRGGALFSTDTQYF. The full variable domain, completed using reference TRBV5-1 and TRBJ2-3, is KAGVTQTPRYLIKTRGQQVTLSCSPISGHRSVSWYQQTPGQGLQFLFEYFSETQRNKGNFPGRFSGRQFSNSRSEMNVSTLELGDSALYLCASSPRGGALFSTDTQYFGPGTRLTVL.

This clonotype turned up a few times. This chain links TRBV19 with TRBJ1-5; no firm D call. The V gene's germline CDR1 is LNHDA and CDR2 SQIVND (reference sequence). The CDR3 is 16 residues long. Trimming took 2 bases from V and 0 from J, leaving 11 bases between them. The CDR3 sequence: CASSIMSARSNQPQHF. In nucleotides, the CDR3 is TGTGCCAGTAGTATAATGTCAGCCCGTAGCAATCAGCCCCAGCATTTT.

The rearrangement links TRBV4-3 to TRBJ1-2; D is undetermined. CDR1 and CDR2 from the germline V gene are LGHNA and YSLEER. The CDR3 is made up of 14 amino acids. Deletions cut 3 bases from V and 4 bases from J, with 12 bases between. The CDR3 bases are TGCGCCAGCAGCCACCCAGGAGGCCTCTATGGCTACACCTTC. Translating it yields CASSHPGGLYGYTF.

This clonotype was picked up many times. This CDR3 is CASSLDSFNEQFF. Here the CDR3 DNA reads TGCGCCAGCAGCTTGGACAGCTTCAATGAGCAGTTCTTC. The chain is built from TRBV5-1 and TRBJ2-1; D is unresolved. The CDR3 runs to 13 residues. Germline V gene sequence: CDR1 SGHRS, CDR2 YFSETQ. The V end was cut by 0 bases, the J end by 6 bases, with 7 bases between.